This entry is about one TCR beta chain. Aged 18 to 65, hyperthyroidism patients had new diagnoses of under 2 months' duration. This entry belongs to a study of Graves' ophthalmopathy and Graves' hyperthyroidism. Investigators amplified TCR beta CDR3 regions from RNA transcripts. First-round RT-PCR used HTBI primers; second-round multiplex PCR followed. TCRdb itself ran the multiplex PCR reads through MiXCR, one entry per CDR3 protein. The table shows 500,000 to 700,000 distinct CDR3 sequences, with 20% to 25% occurring only once. Sequenced material: peripheral blood. The sequence was collected from a woman between 18 and 30 years old with stable Graves' hyperthyroidism. Some clones in this sample may be carry-over from other donors' samples.

The CDR3 loop reads CASSPFSSDYVREQYF. DNA of the CDR3: TGTGCCAGCAGCCCCTTCTCTAGCGACTACGTGCGGGAGCAGTACTTC. The chain has TRBV6-1 and TRBJ2-7, with a weak D call TRBD2 (6 bases). The germline V and J ends were trimmed by 6 bases and 7 bases, with 25 bases remaining between them. Germline V CDR1 and CDR2: MNHNS, SASEGT. This CDR3 region has 16 residues.